The rows below give T cell receptor beta chains drawn from one sample of a study of STAT5B mutations in CD4+ large granular lymphocyte leukemia. Data came from immunoSEQ multiplex PCR; TCRdb stores just in-frame clones and leaves some out. The repertoire has roughly 32,000 clones, about 89% of them found once; the top ten carry over 0.4%. The sample was CD4+ T cells from blood buffy coats. These receptors originate from a human donor in good health. The CDR3 runs from the conserved cysteine through the conserved F or W. The order of the fields is CDR3 DNA, CDR3 protein, J gene, V gene, D gene, clone size. A D gene is named only where the DNA matches it firmly. Part of the rows lack a size; the others show once, few, many or a class for expanded clones.

cdr3_nt: TGTTCCATGAACACTGAAGCTTTCTTT; cdr3_aa: CSMNTEAFF; j_call: TRBJ1-1; v_call: TRBV7-6; d_call: -; clone_size: -
cdr3_nt: TGTGCCAGCAGCTCGGGGATGGGACCGACAGACACTTTCTTT; cdr3_aa: CASSSGMGPTDTFF; j_call: TRBJ1-1; v_call: TRBV11-3; d_call: -; clone_size: -
cdr3_nt: TGTGCCCTGACGGGGACAGGAGCCTACGAGCAGTACTTC; cdr3_aa: CALTGTGAYEQYF; j_call: TRBJ2-7; v_call: TRBV7-9; d_call: TRBD1; clone_size: once
cdr3_nt: TGTGCCAGCAGAGAGGGGGCGCGAGGTGAAGCTTTCTTT; cdr3_aa: CASREGARGEAFF; j_call: TRBJ1-1; v_call: TRBV28; d_call: TRBD1; clone_size: -
cdr3_nt: TGTGCCATCAGTGACAGGGGGCTGTCCACAGATACGCAGTATTTT; cdr3_aa: CAISDRGLSTDTQYF; j_call: TRBJ2-3; v_call: TRBV10-3; d_call: TRBD1; clone_size: -
cdr3_nt: TGTGCCAGCAGGACAGCGGGGGGCACAGATACGCAGTATTTT; cdr3_aa: CASRTAGGTDTQYF; j_call: TRBJ2-3; v_call: TRBV6-1; d_call: TRBD2; clone_size: -
cdr3_nt: TGTGCCAGCAGCACCCAGGGTAGGGCGAACACCGGGGAGCTGTTTTTT; cdr3_aa: CASSTQGRANTGELFF; j_call: TRBJ2-2; v_call: TRBV7-6; d_call: -; clone_size: -
cdr3_nt: TGTGCCAGCAGCTTAGCCGCGGCTACAGATACGCAGTATTTT; cdr3_aa: CASSLAAATDTQYF; j_call: TRBJ2-3; v_call: TRBV7-2; d_call: -; clone_size: -
cdr3_nt: TGTGCCAGCAGCCCCCTAGGGGGACTGGGCAATCAGCCCCAGCATTTT; cdr3_aa: CASSPLGGLGNQPQHF; j_call: TRBJ1-5; v_call: TRBV4-2; d_call: -; clone_size: few
cdr3_nt: TGTGCCAGCAGCCAAGATCCCTACAATGAGCAGTTCTTC; cdr3_aa: CASSQDPYNEQFF; j_call: TRBJ2-1; v_call: TRBV14; d_call: -; clone_size: -
cdr3_nt: TGTGCCAGTAAGGACCCCCGAAGGGGTATGAACACTGAAGCTTTCTTT; cdr3_aa: CASKDPRRGMNTEAFF; j_call: TRBJ1-1; v_call: TRBV19; d_call: -; clone_size: -
cdr3_nt: TGTGCCAGCAGCCTAAATTCCTACGAGCAGTACTTC; cdr3_aa: CASSLNSYEQYF; j_call: TRBJ2-7; v_call: TRBV5-6; d_call: -; clone_size: -
cdr3_nt: TGTGCCAGCAGTTACGCCGTAAATCAGCCCCAGCATTTT; cdr3_aa: CASSYAVNQPQHF; j_call: TRBJ1-5; v_call: TRBV6-6; d_call: -; clone_size: -
cdr3_nt: TGCAGTGCCCCGACGGGCGATACGCAGTATTTT; cdr3_aa: CSAPTGDTQYF; j_call: TRBJ2-3; v_call: TRBV20-1; d_call: -; clone_size: -
cdr3_nt: TGTGCCAGCAGCCCTAGGACAGGGGGCCGGCTCTATGGCTACACCTTC; cdr3_aa: CASSPRTGGRLYGYTF; j_call: TRBJ1-2; v_call: TRBV5-6; d_call: TRBD1; clone_size: -
cdr3_nt: TGTGCCAGCAGGGAAGAAACAGGGCGTCGTTACTACGAGCAGTACTTC; cdr3_aa: CASREETGRRYYEQYF; j_call: TRBJ2-7; v_call: TRBV2; d_call: -; clone_size: -
cdr3_nt: TGTGCCAGCAGCGTAGGCCTAGCGGGAGGGCAGAATGAGCAGTTCTTC; cdr3_aa: CASSVGLAGGQNEQFF; j_call: TRBJ2-1; v_call: TRBV9; d_call: TRBD2; clone_size: -
cdr3_nt: TGTGCCAGTAGTATTGAACAGTCTAGCAATCAGCCCCAGCATTTT; cdr3_aa: CASSIEQSSNQPQHF; j_call: TRBJ1-5; v_call: TRBV19; d_call: -; clone_size: -
cdr3_nt: TGTGCCAGCAGTGGGGGACCAACCTACAATGAGCAGTTCTTC; cdr3_aa: CASSGGPTYNEQFF; j_call: TRBJ2-1; v_call: TRBV6-1; d_call: -; clone_size: -
cdr3_nt: TGTGCCAGCAGCTTAGGGACAGGCTCTAATGAAAAACTGTTTTTT; cdr3_aa: CASSLGTGSNEKLFF; j_call: TRBJ1-4; v_call: TRBV7-9; d_call: TRBD1; clone_size: -
cdr3_nt: TGTGCCAGCATTTTCGACAGGGGATGGGAAAAACTGTTTTTT; cdr3_aa: CASIFDRGWEKLFF; j_call: TRBJ1-4; v_call: TRBV2; d_call: TRBD1; clone_size: -
cdr3_nt: TGTGCCAGAAGCCGAGGTAAGGTATCGGGGATCCCCTACGAGCAGTACTTC; cdr3_aa: CARSRGKVSGIPYEQYF; j_call: TRBJ2-7; v_call: TRBV5-3; d_call: -; clone_size: -
cdr3_nt: TGTGCCAGCAGTTACGGGGAGGCAGGGAGTGGCTACACCTTC; cdr3_aa: CASSYGEAGSGYTF; j_call: TRBJ1-2; v_call: TRBV6-5; d_call: -; clone_size: -
cdr3_nt: TGTGCCAGCAGTGTTTCGGGGGGCGCCTACAATGAGCAGTTCTTC; cdr3_aa: CASSVSGGAYNEQFF; j_call: TRBJ2-1; v_call: TRBV25-1; d_call: -; clone_size: -
cdr3_nt: TGTGCCAGTAGTAACTTAGACTACGTGACAGATACGCAGTATTTT; cdr3_aa: CASSNLDYVTDTQYF; j_call: TRBJ2-3; v_call: TRBV19; d_call: -; clone_size: -
cdr3_nt: TGTGCCAGCAGCTTGTACGGGACAGGGGGCTACGAGCAGTACTTC; cdr3_aa: CASSLYGTGGYEQYF; j_call: TRBJ2-7; v_call: TRBV5-8; d_call: TRBD1; clone_size: -
cdr3_nt: TGCGCCAGCACCTTAGGACAGGGGGCCCCCATGAACACTGAAGCTTTCTTT; cdr3_aa: CASTLGQGAPMNTEAFF; j_call: TRBJ1-1; v_call: TRBV5-1; d_call: TRBD1; clone_size: -
cdr3_nt: TGTGCCAGCAGCTGGGGTTCGGGACGGCTGAACACTGAAGCTTTCTTT; cdr3_aa: CASSWGSGRLNTEAFF; j_call: TRBJ1-1; v_call: TRBV5-6; d_call: -; clone_size: -
cdr3_nt: TGTGCCAGCAGTGCTCCCGCAGGGGGGAAGGAGAATGGCTACACCTTC; cdr3_aa: CASSAPAGGKENGYTF; j_call: TRBJ1-2; v_call: TRBV25-1; d_call: TRBD1; clone_size: -
cdr3_nt: TGCGCCAGCAGCTTGGCCCCCACAGGAAAAGAGACCCAGTACTTC; cdr3_aa: CASSLAPTGKETQYF; j_call: TRBJ2-5; v_call: TRBV5-1; d_call: -; clone_size: -
cdr3_nt: TGTGCCACCAGCAGAGATAAGGGGGGGCCTGGGGCCAACGTCCTGACTTTC; cdr3_aa: CATSRDKGGPGANVLTF; j_call: TRBJ2-6; v_call: TRBV15; d_call: -; clone_size: once
cdr3_nt: TGTGCCAGCAGCCCAGGGACAGGGGTCAATCAGCCCCAGCATTTT; cdr3_aa: CASSPGTGVNQPQHF; j_call: TRBJ1-5; v_call: TRBV5-8; d_call: TRBD1; clone_size: -
cdr3_nt: TGTGCCAGCGGGCGGGCGGGAGCCTACAATGAGCAGTTCTTC; cdr3_aa: CASGRAGAYNEQFF; j_call: TRBJ2-1; v_call: TRBV6-1; d_call: TRBD2; clone_size: -
cdr3_nt: TGTGCCATCACAGGGGTTTCTGGCTACACCTTC; cdr3_aa: CAITGVSGYTF; j_call: TRBJ1-2; v_call: TRBV27; d_call: TRBD1; clone_size: -
cdr3_nt: TGTGCCAGCAGCGAGTACGACAGGGAGAACACTGAAGCTTTCTTT; cdr3_aa: CASSEYDRENTEAFF; j_call: TRBJ1-1; v_call: TRBV5-6; d_call: TRBD1; clone_size: -
cdr3_nt: TGTGCCTGGAGTGGTCTAGATTTCTACGAGCAGTACTTC; cdr3_aa: CAWSGLDFYEQYF; j_call: TRBJ2-7; v_call: TRBV30; d_call: -; clone_size: -
cdr3_nt: TGTGCCAGCAGTCTCACCCAGGACATCTTTAACTATGGCTACACCTTC; cdr3_aa: CASSLTQDIFNYGYTF; j_call: TRBJ1-2; v_call: TRBV28; d_call: -; clone_size: -
cdr3_nt: TGCGCCAGCAGCTTGGGGGTCCCCAGGAACTCCTACGAGCAGTACTTC; cdr3_aa: CASSLGVPRNSYEQYF; j_call: TRBJ2-7; v_call: TRBV5-1; d_call: -; clone_size: -
cdr3_nt: TGTGCCAGCAGCTTTCTCCAGGGGGAGCAGTACTTC; cdr3_aa: CASSFLQGEQYF; j_call: TRBJ2-7; v_call: TRBV5-6; d_call: -; clone_size: -
cdr3_nt: TGTGCCAGCAGTTTAATGGTCGGGCCAGACACGAAAAAGTATTTT; cdr3_aa: CASSLMVGPDTKKYF; j_call: TRBJ2-3; v_call: TRBV28; d_call: -; clone_size: -
cdr3_nt: TGTGCCAGCAGCTCCGGGGGCCTCGGCATTCAGTACTTC; cdr3_aa: CASSSGGLGIQYF; j_call: TRBJ2-4; v_call: TRBV7-8; d_call: -; clone_size: -
cdr3_nt: TGCAGCGTTGAAGATCACAGGACAGGGAGTAGGACCGGGGAGCTGTTTTTT; cdr3_aa: CSVEDHRTGSRTGELFF; j_call: TRBJ2-2; v_call: TRBV29-1; d_call: TRBD1; clone_size: -
cdr3_nt: TGTGCCAGCAGTTTGGGACAGGGGGCTCGTGAGCAGTACTTC; cdr3_aa: CASSLGQGAREQYF; j_call: TRBJ2-7; v_call: TRBV6-6; d_call: TRBD1; clone_size: -
cdr3_nt: TGTTCAAGTGGCGGACAGAACTATGGCTACACCTTC; cdr3_aa: CSSGGQNYGYTF; j_call: TRBJ1-2; v_call: TRBV28; d_call: -; clone_size: -
cdr3_nt: TGTGCCAGCAGCTTATCTTCCCTATACGGCTACACCTTC; cdr3_aa: CASSLSSLYGYTF; j_call: TRBJ1-2; v_call: TRBV7-8; d_call: -; clone_size: -
cdr3_nt: TGTGCCAGCATGGAGAATAGCAATCAGCCCCAGCATTTT; cdr3_aa: CASMENSNQPQHF; j_call: TRBJ1-5; v_call: TRBV6-1; d_call: -; clone_size: -
cdr3_nt: TGTGCCAGCAGTTTGCGAGAGACCCAGTACTTC; cdr3_aa: CASSLRETQYF; j_call: TRBJ2-5; v_call: TRBV28; d_call: -; clone_size: -
cdr3_nt: TGTGCCAGCTCATCCCCGGAGGCGGGGGGGTACGAGCAGTACTTC; cdr3_aa: CASSSPEAGGYEQYF; j_call: TRBJ2-7; v_call: TRBV18; d_call: TRBD2; clone_size: -
cdr3_nt: TGCGCCAGCAGCCCTGCTTTGGTGAGCTCCTACGAGCAGTACTTC; cdr3_aa: CASSPALVSSYEQYF; j_call: TRBJ2-7; v_call: TRBV5-1; d_call: -; clone_size: -
cdr3_nt: TGTGCCAGCAGTGGAGCAGCAGGCCGAAAGGGGACTAGCACAGATACGCAGTATTTT; cdr3_aa: CASSGAAGRKGTSTDTQYF; j_call: TRBJ2-3; v_call: TRBV2; d_call: -; clone_size: -
cdr3_nt: TGTGCCAGCAGCCGACTGGTATTCGGGACAGGGCTGCAAGAGACCCAGTACTTC; cdr3_aa: CASSRLVFGTGLQETQYF; j_call: TRBJ2-5; v_call: TRBV11-2; d_call: TRBD1; clone_size: -
cdr3_nt: TGTGCCACCAGCAAGGGACTAGCTATCTACGAGCAGTACTTC; cdr3_aa: CATSKGLAIYEQYF; j_call: TRBJ2-7; v_call: TRBV15; d_call: TRBD2; clone_size: -
cdr3_nt: TGTGCCAGCAGCAAAGGTGAGGGTTTCGGGACTGAAGCTTTCTTT; cdr3_aa: CASSKGEGFGTEAFF; j_call: TRBJ1-1; v_call: TRBV21-1; d_call: -; clone_size: -
cdr3_nt: TGTGCCAGCAGGGCCCCAGGGTCGGGTCAGCCCCAGCATTTT; cdr3_aa: CASRAPGSGQPQHF; j_call: TRBJ1-5; v_call: TRBV28; d_call: -; clone_size: once